Shown below are 8 T cell receptor beta chains from a single sample sequenced in a study of CD8+CD57+ T cells in acquired aplastic anemia. The patients chosen for sequencing had shown expansion of CD8+CD57+ cells (detected by flow cytometry). CDR3 and TCR beta VDJ profiling relied on a genomic DNA template. MiXCR was run by TCRdb on the reads, yielding one entry per CDR3 protein. The sample lists fewer than 250,000 distinct CDR3 sequences, almost 50% seen once, with just under 20% in the top ten. What was sequenced was sorted CD4+, CD8+, or CD8+CD57+ T cells (not recorded which) from PBMCs. These receptors were obtained from a human donor with aplastic anemia.

Concerning this clonotype itself: A junction boundary mismatches the germline segment, possibly from a read error. The chain is built from TRBV20-1 and TRBJ1-3; TRBD1 aligns across 10 bases. The V gene's germline CDR1 is DFQATT and CDR2 SNEGSKA (reference sequence). This CDR3 comprises 14 residues. This CDR3 reads CSARDRDRGNTLYF. CDR3 nucleotide sequence: TGCAGTGCTAGAGATAGGGACAGGGGAAACACCTTATATTTT.

This clonotype was seen at least ten times. The V and J genes are TRBV19 and TRBJ1-4, with TRBD1 matching 7 bases. V dropped 5 bases and J dropped 8; count of bases not matched to a gene: 11. This CDR3 is built from 15 residues. Germline-derived CDR1 and CDR2 are LNHDA and SQIVND (reference sequence). CDR3 sequence reads: CASSEGQHEWEKLFF. The CDR3 nucleotides read TGTGCCAGTAGTGAGGGACAGCACGAATGGGAAAAACTGTTTTTT.

This clonotype was recorded a few times. An end of the junction does not agree with germline; a read error may underlie this. V and J are TRBV7-7 and TRBJ2-7, with TRBD1 identical over 8 bases. The CDR3 extends over 14 amino acids. CDR1 and CDR2 from the germline V gene are SSHAT and FNYEAQ (reference sequence). This CDR3 reads CASSVGQGTYEQYF. The DNA for the CDR3 is TGTGCTAGCAGCGTAGGACAGGGAACCTACGAGCAGTACTTC.

The rearrangement uses TRBV29-1 and TRBJ1-1; the D is unclear. V was cut by 6 bases and J by 5 bases, with 10 bases left in between. Per germline, CDR1 SQVTM and CDR2 ANQGSEA. The CDR3 contains 11 residues. Here the CDR3 DNA reads TGCAGCGTCGCAAGTCGGACTGAAGCTTTCTTT. Translation gives CSVASRTEAFF.

This clonotype was observed at least ten times. Relative to the germline gene, one junction end is altered; a read error may explain this. CDR3 bases: TGTGCCAGCAGTGAATCGACAGCCTACGAGCAGTATTTC. It is translated as CASSESTAYEQYF. This sequence joins TRBV25-1 and TRBJ2-7; TRBD1 is a possible D gene (5 bases). The CDR3 runs 13 residues. Germline CDR1 reads MGHDK; CDR2 reads SYGVNS.

This clonotype was seen only once. Relative to the germline gene, one junction end is altered; a read error may explain this. The chain employs TRBV25-1 and TRBJ2-3; unclear D gene. Germline loops: CDR1 MGHDK, CDR2 SYGVNS. The CDR3 consists of 9 residues. CDR3 residues: CASSSPQSF. In DNA, the CDR3 is TGTGCCAGCAGTTCTCCCCAGTCTTTT.

The table lists this clonotype with many counts. This chain connects TRBV25-1 to TRBJ2-5; tentative D call: TRBD2 (6 bases). V lost 3 bases to trimming and J lost 1 base, with 9 bases between them. CDR1 and CDR2 from the germline V gene are MGHDK and SYGVNS. The CDR3 has 14 amino acids. The CDR3 is CASSETGGQETQYF. The CDR3 DNA reads as TGTGCCAGCAGTGAGACCGGGGGCCAAGAGACCCAGTACTTC.

V and J are TRBV6-1 and TRBJ1-4, with TRBD1 matching 10 bases. J gave up 3 bases and V 6 bases, and 10 bases lay outside the gene matches. The CDR3 consists of 17 residues. Germline V gene data show CDR1 as MNHNS and CDR2 as SASEGT. Written as DNA, the CDR3 is TGTGCCAGCAGGGACCGACAGGGGGCGTGGGCTAATGAAAAACTGTTTTTT. It encodes CASRDRQGAWANEKLFF.